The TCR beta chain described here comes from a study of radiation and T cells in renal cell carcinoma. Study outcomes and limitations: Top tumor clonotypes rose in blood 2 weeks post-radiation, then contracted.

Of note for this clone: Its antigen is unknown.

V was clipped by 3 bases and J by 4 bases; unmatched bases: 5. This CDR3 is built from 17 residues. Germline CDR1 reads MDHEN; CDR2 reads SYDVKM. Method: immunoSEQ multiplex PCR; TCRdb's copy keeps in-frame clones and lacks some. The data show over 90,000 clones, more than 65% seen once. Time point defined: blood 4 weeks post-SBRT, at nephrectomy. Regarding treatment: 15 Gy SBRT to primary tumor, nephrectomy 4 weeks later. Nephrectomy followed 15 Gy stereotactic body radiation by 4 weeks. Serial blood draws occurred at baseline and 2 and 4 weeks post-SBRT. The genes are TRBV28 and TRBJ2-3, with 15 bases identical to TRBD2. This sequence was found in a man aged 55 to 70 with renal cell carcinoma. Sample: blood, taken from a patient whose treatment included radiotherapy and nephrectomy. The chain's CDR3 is CASSLGLAGGIADTQYF. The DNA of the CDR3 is TGTGCCAGCAGTTTGGGACTAGCGGGAGGAATAGCAGATACGCAGTATTTT.